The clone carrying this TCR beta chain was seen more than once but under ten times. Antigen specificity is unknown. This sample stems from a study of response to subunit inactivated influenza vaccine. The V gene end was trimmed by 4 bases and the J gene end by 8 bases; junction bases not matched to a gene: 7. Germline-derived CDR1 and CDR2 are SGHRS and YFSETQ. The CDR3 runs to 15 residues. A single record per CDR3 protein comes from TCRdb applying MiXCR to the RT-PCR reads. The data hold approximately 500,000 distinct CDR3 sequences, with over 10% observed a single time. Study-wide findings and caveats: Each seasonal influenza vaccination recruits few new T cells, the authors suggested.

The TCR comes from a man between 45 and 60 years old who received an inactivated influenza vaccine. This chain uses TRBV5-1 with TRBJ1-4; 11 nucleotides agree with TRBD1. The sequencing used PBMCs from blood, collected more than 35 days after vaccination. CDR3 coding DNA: TGCGCCAGCAGCGTTGGGACAGGGGGGAACGAAAAACTGTTTTTT. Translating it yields CASSVGTGGNEKLFF. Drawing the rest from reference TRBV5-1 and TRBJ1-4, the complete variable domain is KAGVTQTPRYLIKTRGQQVTLSCSPISGHRSVSWYQQTPGQGLQFLFEYFSETQRNKGNFPGRFSGRQFSNSRSEMNVSTLELGDSALYLCASSVGTGGNEKLFFGSGTQLSVL.